Here is one TCR beta chain with its context. This sample is drawn from a study of blood T cell repertoires in COVID-19. The method was immunoSEQ multiplex PCR; TCRdb's version includes in-frame clones alone and lacks a portion of them. The profile shows about 70,000 clones, roughly four fifths of them singletons. The germline V and J ends were trimmed by 5 bases and 0 bases, with 11 bases remaining between them. This CDR3 spans 15 amino acids. In germline, CDR1 is SGHVS, CDR2 FQNEAQ. The receptor comes from a woman between 65 and 79 years old with acute or convalescent COVID-19. The material sequenced was peripheral blood. The chain has TRBV7-8 and TRBJ1-5, with D possibly being TRBD1 (5 bases). CDR3 sequence: CASSRRRGSNQPQHF. The CDR3 DNA is TGTGCCAGCAGCCGTAGGAGGGGTAGCAATCAGCCCCAGCATTTT. Complete variable domain (other parts from reference TRBV7-8 and TRBJ1-5): GAGVSQSPRYKVAKRGQDVALRCDPISGHVSLFWYQQALGQGPEFLTYFQNEAQLDKSGLPSDRFFAERPEGSVSTLKIQRTQQEDSAVYLCASSRRRGSNQPQHFGDGTRLSIL.